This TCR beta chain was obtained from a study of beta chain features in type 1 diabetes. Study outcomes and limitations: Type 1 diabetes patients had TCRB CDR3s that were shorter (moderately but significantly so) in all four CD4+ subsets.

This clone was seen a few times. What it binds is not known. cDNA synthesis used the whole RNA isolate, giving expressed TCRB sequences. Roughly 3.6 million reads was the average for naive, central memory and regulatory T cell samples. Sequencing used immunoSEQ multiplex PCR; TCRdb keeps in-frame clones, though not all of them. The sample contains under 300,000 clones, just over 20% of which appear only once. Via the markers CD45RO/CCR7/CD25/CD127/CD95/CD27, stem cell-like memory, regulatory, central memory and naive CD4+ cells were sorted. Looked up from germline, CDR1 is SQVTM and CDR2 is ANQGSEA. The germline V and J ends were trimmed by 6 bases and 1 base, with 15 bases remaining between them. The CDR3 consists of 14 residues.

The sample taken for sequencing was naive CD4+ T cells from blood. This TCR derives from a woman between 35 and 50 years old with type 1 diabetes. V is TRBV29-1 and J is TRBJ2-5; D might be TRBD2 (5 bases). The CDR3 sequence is CSVADAGAQETQYF. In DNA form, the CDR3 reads TGCAGCGTGGCCGACGCGGGCGCCCAAGAGACCCAGTACTTC. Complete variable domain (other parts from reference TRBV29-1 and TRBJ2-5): SAVISQKPSRDICQRGTSLTIQCQVDSQVTMMFWYRQQPGQSLTLIATANQGSEATYESGFVIDKFPISRPNLTFSTLTVSNMSPEDSSIYLCSVADAGAQETQYFGPGTRLLVL.